Following are 20 T cell receptor beta chains from one sample sequenced in a study of T cells after yellow fever vaccination. TCRdb ran MiXCR on the 5' RACE reads and lists one entry per CDR3 protein. The top ten hold about a sixth of the sample, which has approximately 510,000 distinct CDR3 sequences, 20% to 25% seen once. The sequencing here drew on PBMCs, taken approximately 22 days after the first yellow fever vaccination. The source is a young man who received the YFV17D yellow fever vaccine.

The sample holds a few counts of this clonotype. The rearrangement joins TRBV5-5 to TRBJ2-3; a weak D match, TRBD2 (6 bases). CDR1 SGHKS and CDR2 YYEKEE come from the germline V gene (reference sequence). Trimming stripped 5 bases from V and 0 bases from J, with 13 bases between. This CDR3 has 15 residues. CDR3 nucleotide sequence: TGTGCCAGCAGACCTAGCGCTTCTAGCACAGATACGCAGTATTTT. Residues: CASRPSASSTDTQYF.

The chain has TRBV6-1 and TRBJ2-5; tentatively, D is TRBD2 (7 bases). This CDR3 contains 16 residues. The germline V gene has CDR1 MNHNS and CDR2 SASEGT. The V and J ends lost 6 bases and 5 bases respectively, with 22 bases between them. The CDR3 loop is CASSPPRGGRVETQYF. CDR3 nucleotides: TGTGCCAGCAGCCCCCCGAGGGGGGGCCGGGTGGAGACCCAGTACTTC.

This clonotype was observed a handful of times. J is TRBJ2-5 and V is TRBV20-1, with 13 bases matching TRBD2. CDR1 and CDR2 from the germline V gene are DFQATT and SNEGSKA (reference sequence). Trimming took 0 bases from V and 6 from J; bases not matched to a gene: 4. CDR3 length: 15 amino acids. CDR3 sequence (DNA): TGCAGTGCTAGAGATTGGACTAGCGGGGGAAAGACCCAGTACTTC. This encodes CSARDWTSGGKTQYF.

DNA for the CDR3: TGTGCCACAACTGCGGGGGGGCTAACGCTCTACGAGCAGTACGTC. The encoded protein is CATTAGGLTLYEQYV. The chain uses TRBV28 and TRBJ2-7; 9 nucleotides match TRBD2. Germline-derived CDR1 and CDR2 are MDHEN and SYDVKM. The V and J ends lost 10 bases and 3 bases, in that order; junction bases with no gene match: 13. The CDR3 loop spans 15 amino acids.

The chain has TRBV2 and TRBJ2-1; 8 nucleotides line up with TRBD1. The V gene's germline CDR1 is SNHLY and CDR2 FYNNEI. The CDR3 consists of 14 residues. The J segment lost 4 bases and the V segment lost 11 bases, leaving 10 bases of the junction unmatched. For the CDR3, the DNA is TGTGCCGGGGGACAGACAGGGGCATACAATGAGCAGTTCTTC. This sequence encodes CAGGQTGAYNEQFF.

The CDR3 DNA follows: TGTGCCAGCAGTTTGACGGGACAGGCCCTCACAGATACGCAGTATTTT. The encoded protein is CASSLTGQALTDTQYF. The gene calls are TRBV28 and TRBJ2-3; the match to TRBD1 covers 8 bases. The germline V gene has CDR1 MDHEN and CDR2 SYDVKM. This CDR3 has 16 residues. V dropped 3 bases and J dropped 2; count of bases not matched to a gene: 7.

The chain links TRBV5-1 to TRBJ2-3, with D tentatively TRBD1 or TRBD2 (5 bases each). V lost 0 bases and J lost 6, with 17 bases in between. This CDR3 has 16 amino acids. Germline lookup yields CDR1 SGHRS and CDR2 YFSETQ. CDR3 coding DNA: TGCGCCAGCAGCTTGGTGGGCAGGGCCCCGGGGGATACGCAGTATTTT. It yields the protein CASSLVGRAPGDTQYF. Supplemented by reference TRBV5-1 and TRBJ2-3, the full variable domain reads KAGVTQTPRYLIKTRGQQVTLSCSPISGHRSVSWYQQTPGQGLQFLFEYFSETQRNKGNFPGRFSGRQFSNSRSEMNVSTLELGDSALYLCASSLVGRAPGDTQYFGPGTRLTVL.

V gene TRBV6-5 combines with J gene TRBJ1-1; D is perhaps TRBD1 (5 bases). Trimming left V 2 bases short and J 1 base short, with 11 bases between. CDR3 length equals 15 residues. In germline, CDR1 is MNHEY, CDR2 SVGAGI. CDR3 nucleotide sequence: TGTGCCAGCAGTTACAAGGGAACAGGGAACACTGAAGCTTTCTTT. Its protein is CASSYKGTGNTEAFF.

This chain links TRBV7-2 with TRBJ2-7, with unresolved D. The germline V and J ends were trimmed by 11 bases and 3 bases, with 23 bases remaining between them. This CDR3 is built from 15 residues. Germline V CDR1 and CDR2: SGHTA, FQGNSA. The DNA for the CDR3 is TGTGCCTGCCAGCTAAAATTTACGCCTCTCTACGAGCAGTACGTC. Translation gives CACQLKFTPLYEQYV.

The gene calls are TRBV12-3 or TRBV12-4 and TRBJ2-7; D uncertain. Trimming stripped 5 bases from V and 0 bases from J, with 11 bases between. This CDR3 region has 14 residues. The chain's CDR3 is CASSTDTSSYEQYF. Written as DNA, the CDR3 is TGTGCCAGCAGTACAGACACCAGCTCCTACGAGCAGTACTTC.

This clonotype was seen many times. The chain carries TRBV4-1 and TRBJ2-7, with D hard to call. The V gene lost 1 base and the J gene lost 7 bases, with 11 bases spanning the gap. This CDR3 has 13 residues. Germline V lookup: CDR1 MGHRA, CDR2 YSYEKL. CDR3 loop: CASSQVAFEEQYV. The CDR3 DNA is TGCGCCAGCAGCCAAGTTGCGTTTGAGGAGCAGTACGTC.

This clonotype was picked up a small number of times. V usage is TRBV25-1 and J usage is TRBJ1-4; D is ambiguous. The V gene lost 2 bases and the J gene lost 12 bases, with 10 bases spanning the gap. This CDR3 has 12 amino acids. CDR1 and CDR2 from the germline V gene are MGHDK and SYGVNS. This CDR3 reads CASSEPDRQLFF. For the CDR3, the DNA is TGTGCCAGCAGTGAACCAGACCGCCAACTGTTTTTT.

Only a few counts were recorded for this clonotype. This sequence joins TRBV10-2 and TRBJ2-5; the match to TRBD2 covers 8 bases. CDR1 and CDR2 from the germline V gene are WSHSY and SAAADI. This CDR3 contains 15 residues. V lost 7 bases to trimming and J lost 0 bases; unmatched junction nucleotides: 7. The CDR3 sequence: CASKRAGAYQETQYF. DNA of the CDR3: TGCGCCAGCAAAAGAGCGGGGGCGTACCAAGAGACCCAGTACTTC.

Only a few counts were recorded for this clonotype. V and J are TRBV2 and TRBJ1-2; D ambiguous. This CDR3 contains 13 residues. Trimming pared 4 bases from V and 7 bases from J, leaving 13 bases between. Germline values: CDR1 SNHLY, CDR2 FYNNEI. The CDR3 region has the DNA TGTGCCAGCAGTGTTGAAAAGGGAAGTGGCTACACCTTC. It is translated as CASSVEKGSGYTF.

This clonotype was counted a few times. The CDR3 DNA follows: TGCGCCAGCCGTCTGAGTGGGAATAATTCACCCCTCCACTTT. Translating gives CASRLSGNNSPLHF. The chain employs TRBV10-2 and TRBJ1-6; D call uncertain. Germline V gene lookup returns CDR1 WSHSY and CDR2 SAAADI. With 8 bases removed from V and 5 bases from J, the gap between germline ends came to 13 bases. The CDR3 extends over 14 amino acids.

This chain links TRBV19 with TRBJ2-1, with 8 nucleotides matching TRBD1. This CDR3 is 14 amino acids long. Germline V gene sequence: CDR1 LNHDA, CDR2 SQIVND (reference sequence). The ends lost 7 bases at V and 10 bases at J; junction bases unmatched: 12. Here the CDR3 reads CASNALPGDREQFF. DNA of the CDR3: TGTGCCAGTAATGCACTCCCCGGGGACAGGGAGCAGTTCTTC.

V gene TRBV5-1 combines with J gene TRBJ2-7, with D maybe TRBD2 (5 bases). Germline V gene lookup returns CDR1 SGHRS and CDR2 YFSETQ. CDR3 length: 14 residues. V was shortened by 6 bases and J by 7 bases, with 20 bases between the two germline ends. The chain's CDR3 is CASNRWSRAEEQYF. The CDR3, as DNA: TGCGCCAGCAATCGGTGGTCGCGAGCGGAAGAGCAGTACTTC.

The V gene is TRBV10-3, the J gene TRBJ2-5; 8 bases agree with TRBD2. Germline V CDR1 and CDR2: ENHRY, SYGVKD. The ends lost 3 bases at V and 3 bases at J; junction bases unmatched: 3. This CDR3 has 14 residues. For the CDR3, the DNA is TGTGCCATCAGTGAAGAACTAGCGGAAGAGACCCAGTACTTC. As protein: CAISEELAEETQYF.

The V gene is TRBV12-3 or TRBV12-4, the J gene TRBJ2-2, with D uncertain. The ends were cut back, 3 bases at V and 8 bases at J, with 7 bases in the middle. CDR3 length: 12 residues. The DNA for the CDR3 is TGTGCCAGCAGTTTCTCTCGGGGGGAGCTGTTTTTT. This translates into CASSFSRGELFF.

The chain couples TRBV11-3 to TRBJ2-3; 7 positions match TRBD1. V gave up 5 bases and J gave up 4 bases; unmatched junction bases: 3. This CDR3 contains 13 residues. Germline assignment: CDR1 SGHNT and CDR2 YENEEA. CDR3: CASSPGTADTQYF. The CDR3 DNA sequence: TGTGCCAGCAGCCCCGGGACAGCAGATACGCAGTATTTT. Full variable domain (rest looked up from reference TRBV11-3 and TRBJ2-3): EAGVVQSPRYKIIEKKQPVAFWCNPISGHNTLYWYLQNLGQGPELLIRYENEEAVDDSQLPKDRFSAERLKGVDSTLKIQPAELGDSAVYLCASSPGTADTQYFGPGTRLTVL.